Each of the 19 T cell receptor beta chains below was sequenced from the same sample in a study of shared clonotypes between healthy human individuals. Profiling relied on immunoSEQ multiplex PCR, and the TCRdb table lists in-frame clones only, not all of them. The table records just over 2,000,000 clones, 85% to 95% of them present only once. Sequencing was performed on naive CD4+ T cells sorted from blood. Indicated subset: CD45RA+ positively selected. The receptors were gathered from a man younger than 30 in good health.

V gene TRBV18 combines with J gene TRBJ1-6, with a weak D call TRBD1 (5 bases). The length of the CDR3 is 15 residues. V gave up 3 bases and J gave up 9 bases, with 15 bases separating them. Per the germline V gene, CDR1 is KGHSH and CDR2 is LQKENI. The CDR3 here is CASSPKDSGGSPLHF. CDR3 in DNA: TGTGCCAGCTCACCCAAAGACTCTGGGGGTTCACCCCTCCACTTT.

As regards this clone: Other nucleotide sequences from this sample produce the same CDR3. The chain has TRBV5-4 and TRBJ2-5, with D possibly being TRBD2 (6 bases). CDR1 and CDR2 from the germline V gene are SGHNT and YYREEE (reference sequence). V lost 0 bases to trimming and J lost 5 bases, with 11 bases between them. CDR3 length equals 14 residues. Written as DNA, the CDR3 is TGTGCCAGCAGCTTGGAAGCAGGAGGGGAGACCCAGTACTTC. It specifies CASSLEAGGETQYF.

On this clone: This may stem from a read error, because a much larger clone lies one nucleotide away. In nucleotides, the CDR3 is TGTGCCTGGAGTGTCTCACTAGCTTCATCCTACAATGGGCAGTTCTTC. Translation: CAWSVSLASSYNGQFF. The genes are TRBV30 and TRBJ2-1; D is perhaps TRBD2 (6 bases). The CDR3 length is 16 residues. Germline values: CDR1 GTSNPN, CDR2 SVGIG (reference sequence). The whole variable domain, filled in from reference TRBV30 and TRBJ2-1, reads SQTIHQWPATLVQPVGSPLSLECTVEGTSNPNLYWYRQAAGRGLQLLFYSVGIGQISSEVPQNLSASRPQDRQFILSSKKLLLSDSGFYLCAWSVSLASSYNGQFFGPGTRLTVL.

In its sample, this clone was seen once. The V call is TRBV7-8, the J call TRBJ1-5; a possible D gene is TRBD1 (5 bases). Germline values: CDR1 SGHVS, CDR2 FQNEAQ. The germline V and J ends were trimmed by 5 bases and 6 bases, with 17 bases remaining between them. The CDR3 runs to 15 residues. The CDR3 DNA reads TGTGCCAGCAGCACCCGCGGGGGGGTCAGTCAGCCCCAGCATTTT. It specifies CASSTRGGVSQPQHF.

The chain combines TRBV7-9 with TRBJ1-4; possible D gene TRBD1, 6 bases. Trimming shortened V by 1 base and J by 5 bases, and 11 bases separated the two germline ends. Germline V gene data show CDR1 as SEHNR and CDR2 as FQNEAQ (reference sequence). The CDR3 sequence is 15 residues long. CDR3 DNA sequence: TGTGCCAGCAGCTTAGGCGGGGGCCAAAATGAAAAACTGTTTTTT. This codes for CASSLGGGQNEKLFF.

Here the CDR3 DNA reads TGTGCCAGCAGTCGGACTAGCGAGAACGGGGAGCTGTTTTTT. As protein: CASSRTSENGELFF. This rearrangement joins TRBV28 to TRBJ2-2; the match to TRBD2 covers 9 bases. Germline V gene sequence: CDR1 MDHEN, CDR2 SYDVKM. CDR3 length: 14 amino acids. V trimming: 5 bases; J trimming: 7 bases; junction bases outside the gene matches: 5.

This clone was counted a single time. This chain joins TRBV6-5 and TRBJ1-5; weak D call: TRBD1 (6 bases). V was pared by 6 bases and J by 7 bases, with 13 bases between. CDR1 is MNHEY, CDR2 SVGAGI, per germline. There are 13 residues in the CDR3. CDR3 in amino acids: CASSGRGGQPQHF. The CDR3 DNA reads as TGTGCCAGCAGCGGGCGTGGGGGCCAGCCCCAGCATTTT.

Regarding this clone: This sample also contains other DNA sequences that code for the same CDR3. The chain recombines TRBV5-1 with TRBJ1-5; D possibly corresponds to TRBD1 (5 bases). With 1 base removed from V and 5 bases from J, the gap between germline ends came to 7 bases. Germline assignment: CDR1 SGHRS and CDR2 YFSETQ. This CDR3 contains 13 residues. CDR3 amino acids: CASSLRGDQPQHF. In nucleotides, the CDR3 is TGCGCCAGCAGCTTGAGGGGAGATCAGCCCCAGCATTTT.

This clone was seen just once. The genes are TRBV2 and TRBJ2-3; D gene unclear. Deletions cut 7 bases from V and 1 base from J, with 6 bases between. CDR1 SNHLY and CDR2 FYNNEI come from the germline V gene. This CDR3 comprises 12 residues. The CDR3 sequence: CASKAGTDTQYF. The CDR3 nucleotides are TGTGCCAGCAAGGCCGGCACAGATACGCAGTATTTT.

The chain is built from TRBV5-1 and TRBJ1-4; D gene ambiguous. The CDR3 is 16 amino acids. The germline V and J ends were trimmed by 3 bases and 3 bases, with 15 bases remaining between them. The germline V gene encodes CDR1 SGHRS and CDR2 YFSETQ. The CDR3 reads CASSSDPALANEKLFF. The CDR3 DNA is TGCGCCAGCAGCTCTGATCCCGCATTGGCTAATGAAAAACTGTTTTTT.

The rearrangement uses TRBV6-5 and TRBJ1-6; D gene unclear. Germline V gene lookup returns CDR1 MNHEY and CDR2 SVGAGI. This CDR3 region has 13 residues. V shed 6 bases and J shed 10 bases, with 13 bases lying between them. The CDR3 DNA is TGTGCCAGCAGCAAAACTCGGGAATCACCCCTCCACTTT. This codes for CASSKTRESPLHF.

The chain combines TRBV6-1 with TRBJ2-7; D is perhaps TRBD1 (5 bases). Trimming pared 6 bases from V and 1 base from J, leaving 10 bases between. The CDR3 sequence is 13 residues long. CDR1 and CDR2 (germline): MNHNS, SASEGT. CDR3 loop: CASSLTGSYEQYF. The CDR3 DNA follows: TGTGCCAGCAGCTTAACAGGATCCTACGAGCAGTACTTC.

This clone was counted ten times or more. This chain joins TRBV6-6 and TRBJ2-5, with 12 bases matching TRBD2. CDR3 length: 11 residues. CDR1 is MNHNY and CDR2 is SVGAGI in the germline V gene (reference sequence). CDR3 nucleotides: TGTGGGACTAGCGGGGAAGAGACCCAGTACTTC. Its translation is CGTSGEETQYF.

The V call is TRBV5-1, the J call TRBJ1-1; possible D gene TRBD1, 5 bases. This CDR3 has 15 amino acids. Looked up from germline, CDR1 is SGHRS and CDR2 is YFSETQ. The V end was cut by 0 bases, the J end by 4 bases, with 13 bases between. CDR3: CASSLEGRVATEAFF. CDR3 DNA: TGCGCCAGCAGCTTGGAGGGCAGGGTAGCCACTGAAGCTTTCTTT. The full variable domain, completed using reference TRBV5-1 and TRBJ1-1, is KAGVTQTPRYLIKTRGQQVTLSCSPISGHRSVSWYQQTPGQGLQFLFEYFSETQRNKGNFPGRFSGRQFSNSRSEMNVSTLELGDSALYLCASSLEGRVATEAFFGQGTRLTVV.

The chain couples TRBV4-1 to TRBJ2-2, with D unclear. The germline V and J ends were trimmed by 1 base and 7 bases, with 13 bases remaining between them. CDR1 MGHRA and CDR2 YSYEKL come from the germline V gene. The CDR3 is 15 amino acids. The DNA of the CDR3 is TGCGCCAGCAGCCAAGTCGGCGGTCCGGGCGGGGAGCTGTTTTTT. The encoded protein is CASSQVGGPGGELFF.

On this clone itself: Other DNA sequences in the same sample also yield this CDR3. The V gene is TRBV27, the J gene TRBJ2-4; D remains unclear. With 4 bases removed from V and 3 bases from J, the gap between germline ends came to 13 bases. CDR1 is MNHEY and CDR2 is SMNVEV in the germline V gene (reference sequence). The CDR3 totals 15 residues. CDR3 bases: TGTGCCAGCAGTTCCCAAGGGTTAGGCAAAAACATTCAGTACTTC. Amino acids: CASSSQGLGKNIQYF.

The chain is built from TRBV5-4 and TRBJ1-1, with 10 bases aligning to TRBD1. V lost 2 bases and J lost 3; bases outside the gene matches: 7. Germline CDR1 and CDR2: SGHNT and YYREEE (reference sequence). The CDR3 loop spans 16 amino acids. The CDR3, as DNA: TGTGCCAGCAGCTTCCCCGTGGGACAGGGGTACACTGAAGCTTTCTTT. Its translation is CASSFPVGQGYTEAFF.

The rearrangement links TRBV29-1 to TRBJ2-5; 8 positions agree with TRBD1. The germline gives CDR1 SQVTM, CDR2 ANQGSEA. The J segment lost 2 bases and the V segment lost 5 bases, leaving 7 bases of the junction unmatched. The CDR3 is 14 amino acids. CDR3 loop: CSVPDRGRQETQYF. CDR3 sequence (DNA): TGCAGCGTTCCCGACAGGGGCAGGCAAGAGACCCAGTACTTC.

The chain is built from TRBV18 and TRBJ2-7; TRBD1 agrees at 9 bases. Germline CDR1 and CDR2: KGHSH and LQKENI. The CDR3 runs to 16 residues. V lost 10 bases and J lost 3; bases outside the gene matches: 16. CDR3 nucleotide sequence: TGTGCCACCGGAGGGAGGGGACAGGGAACCGGCTACGAGCAGTACTTC. Protein: CATGGRGQGTGYEQYF.